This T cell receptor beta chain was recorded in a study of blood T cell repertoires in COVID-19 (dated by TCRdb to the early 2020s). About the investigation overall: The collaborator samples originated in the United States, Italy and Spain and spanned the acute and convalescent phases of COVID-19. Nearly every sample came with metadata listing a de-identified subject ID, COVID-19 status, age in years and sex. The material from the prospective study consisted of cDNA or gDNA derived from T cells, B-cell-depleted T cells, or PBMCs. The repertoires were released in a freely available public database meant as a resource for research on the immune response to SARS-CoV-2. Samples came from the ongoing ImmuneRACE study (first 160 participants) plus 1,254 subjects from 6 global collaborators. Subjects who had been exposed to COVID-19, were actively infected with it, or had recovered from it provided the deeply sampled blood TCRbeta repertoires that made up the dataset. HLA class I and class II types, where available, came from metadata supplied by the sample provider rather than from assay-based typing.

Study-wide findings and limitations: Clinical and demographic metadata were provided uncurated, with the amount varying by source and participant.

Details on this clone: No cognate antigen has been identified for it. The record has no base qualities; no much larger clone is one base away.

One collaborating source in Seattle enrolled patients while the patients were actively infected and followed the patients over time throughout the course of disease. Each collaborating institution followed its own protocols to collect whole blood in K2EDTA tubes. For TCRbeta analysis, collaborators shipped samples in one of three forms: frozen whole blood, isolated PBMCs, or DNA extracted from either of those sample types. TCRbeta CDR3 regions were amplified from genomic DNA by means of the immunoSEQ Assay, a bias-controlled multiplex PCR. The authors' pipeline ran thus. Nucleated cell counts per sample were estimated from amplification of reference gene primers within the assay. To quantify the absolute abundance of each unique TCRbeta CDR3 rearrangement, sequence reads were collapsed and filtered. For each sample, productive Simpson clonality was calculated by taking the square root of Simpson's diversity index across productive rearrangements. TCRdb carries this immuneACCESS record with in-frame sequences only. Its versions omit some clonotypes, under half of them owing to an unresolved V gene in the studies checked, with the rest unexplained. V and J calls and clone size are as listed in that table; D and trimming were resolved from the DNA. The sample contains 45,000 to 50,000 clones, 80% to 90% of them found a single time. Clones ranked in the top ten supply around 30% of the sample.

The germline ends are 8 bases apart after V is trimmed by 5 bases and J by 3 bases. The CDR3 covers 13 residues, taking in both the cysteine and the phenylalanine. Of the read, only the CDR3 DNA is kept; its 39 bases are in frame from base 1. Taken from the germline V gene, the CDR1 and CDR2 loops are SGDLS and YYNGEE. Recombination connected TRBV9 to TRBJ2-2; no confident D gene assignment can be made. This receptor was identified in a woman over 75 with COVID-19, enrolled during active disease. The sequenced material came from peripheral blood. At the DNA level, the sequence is TGTGCCAGCAGTGTACCGGACACCGGGGAGCTGTTTTTT. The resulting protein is CASSVPDTGELFF.